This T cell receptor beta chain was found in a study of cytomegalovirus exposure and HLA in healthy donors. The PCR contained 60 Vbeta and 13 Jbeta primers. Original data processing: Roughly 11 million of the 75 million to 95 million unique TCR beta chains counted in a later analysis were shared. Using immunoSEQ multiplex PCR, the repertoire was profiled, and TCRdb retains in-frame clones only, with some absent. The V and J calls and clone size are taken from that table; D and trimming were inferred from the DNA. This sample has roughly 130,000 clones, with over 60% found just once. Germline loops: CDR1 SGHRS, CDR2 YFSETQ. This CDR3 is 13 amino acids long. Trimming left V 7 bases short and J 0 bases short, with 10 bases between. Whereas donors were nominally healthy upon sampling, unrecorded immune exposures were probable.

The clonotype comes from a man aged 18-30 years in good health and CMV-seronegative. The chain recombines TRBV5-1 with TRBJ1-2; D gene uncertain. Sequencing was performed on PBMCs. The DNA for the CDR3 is TGCGCCAGCGGCGACATGTCTAACTATGGCTACACCTTC. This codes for CASGDMSNYGYTF.